One sample yielded the 20 T cell receptor beta chains listed below, sequenced in a study of blood T cell repertoires in COVID-19. Produced via immunoSEQ multiplex PCR; TCRdb's table is partial and in-frame only. The sample shows 150,000 or so clones, 70% to 85% of them seen only once. Sequencing was done on a sample of PBMCs or T cells enriched from blood (not recorded which). Receptors originate from a man aged 45-65 years who had recovered from COVID-19.

The chain is built from TRBV10-1 and TRBJ2-3; D may be TRBD2 (6 bases). V gave up 2 bases and J gave up 4 bases, with 7 bases separating them. This CDR3 region has 13 residues. CDR1 is WNHNN, CDR2 SYGVQD, per germline (reference sequence). CDR3 residues: CASSEAGSDTQYF. CDR3 coding DNA: TGCGCCAGCAGTGAGGCGGGGTCAGATACGCAGTATTTT.

V and J are TRBV7-2 and TRBJ2-7; perhaps TRBD1 as D (5 bases). The CDR3 runs to 13 residues. Trimming cost V 8 bases and J 2 bases, with 13 bases left between them. Germline loops: CDR1 SGHTA, CDR2 FQGNSA. The CDR3 nucleotides are TGTGCCAGCGTAGACGTGGGGCCCTACGAGCAGTACTTC. Amino acid sequence: CASVDVGPYEQYF.

This chain uses TRBV7-9 with TRBJ1-2; TRBD1 matches 11 bases. The CDR3 runs to 15 residues. Germline CDR1 is SEHNR and CDR2 is FQNEAQ (reference sequence). With V trimmed by 5 bases and J by 1 base, 3 bases remained unmatched. Here the CDR3 reads CASSRTGGLNYGYTF. The CDR3 DNA follows: TGTGCCAGCAGCCGGACAGGGGGCCTTAACTATGGCTACACCTTC.

The rearrangement uses TRBV5-1 and TRBJ1-2; 7 positions match TRBD1. Trimming removed 4 bases from V and 0 bases from J; junction bases left unmatched: 12. The CDR3 has 17 amino acids. The germline V gene has CDR1 SGHRS and CDR2 YFSETQ. CDR3 loop: CASSTWTGDNPNYGYTF. The CDR3 DNA is TGCGCCAGCAGCACCTGGACAGGAGATAATCCTAACTATGGCTACACCTTC.

The chain joins TRBV7-8 to TRBJ2-5, with a tentative D call TRBD1 (7 bases). Germline CDR1 SGHVS, CDR2 FQNEAQ. The length of the CDR3 is 16 residues. The germline V and J ends were trimmed by 1 base and 2 bases, with 14 bases remaining between them. CDR3 residues: CASSLGSAGGQETQYF. DNA of the CDR3: TGTGCCAGCAGCTTAGGATCGGCAGGGGGGCAAGAGACCCAGTACTTC.

This rearrangement joins TRBV2 to TRBJ1-1; D remains ambiguous. This CDR3 region has 15 residues. From germline, CDR1 is SNHLY and CDR2 FYNNEI. V lost 7 bases to trimming and J lost 0 bases, with 15 bases between them. DNA of the CDR3: TGTGCCAGCACTCGGGAAGGCCGCGTGAACACTGAAGCTTTCTTT. It specifies CASTREGRVNTEAFF.

This clone was seen a handful of times. The chain uses TRBV5-5 and TRBJ1-5; 7 bases align to TRBD1. Trimming removed 0 bases from V and 0 bases from J; junction bases left unmatched: 6. The CDR3 consists of 17 residues. The germline CDR1 and CDR2 sequences are SGHKS and YYEKEE (reference sequence). Written as DNA, the CDR3 is TGTGCCAGCAGCTTGGCCTTGGCAGGGGGTAGCAATCAGCCCCAGCATTTT. Its translation is CASSLALAGGSNQPQHF.

This chain uses TRBV7-8 with TRBJ1-2; TRBD1 matches at 7 bases. Germline CDR1 reads SGHVS; CDR2 reads FQNEAQ. V trimming: 5 bases; J trimming: 6 bases; junction bases outside the gene matches: 12. CDR3 length equals 15 residues. In nucleotides, the CDR3 is TGTGCCAGCAGCCCGAGACAGGGCCCATCGGATGGCTACACCTTC. Translated, it gives CASSPRQGPSDGYTF. The full variable domain, its missing parts supplied by reference TRBV7-8 and TRBJ1-2, is GAGVSQSPRYKVAKRGQDVALRCDPISGHVSLFWYQQALGQGPEFLTYFQNEAQLDKSGLPSDRFFAERPEGSVSTLKIQRTQQEDSAVYLCASSPRQGPSDGYTFGSGTRLTVV.

This clone was found a few times. The V and J genes are TRBV7-9 and TRBJ1-1, with a possible D match to TRBD1 (5 bases). This CDR3 spans 14 amino acids. Germline assignment: CDR1 SEHNR and CDR2 FQNEAQ (reference sequence). V was cut by 6 bases and J by 1 base, with 12 bases left in between. This chain's CDR3 is CASSSSQGNTEAFF. DNA for the CDR3: TGTGCCAGCAGTTCATCCCAGGGGAACACTGAAGCTTTCTTT.

The V and J genes are TRBV6-5 and TRBJ1-4, with D perhaps TRBD1 (5 bases). Per germline, CDR1 MNHEY and CDR2 SVGAGI. Deletions cut 6 bases from V and 12 bases from J, with 17 bases between. CDR3 length: 13 residues. CDR3 in amino acids: CASRHQTTVQLFF. CDR3 sequence (DNA): TGTGCCAGCAGACACCAGACGACAGTACAACTGTTTTTT.

The chain joins TRBV28 to TRBJ2-1, with 7 bases that match TRBD2. Trimming cost V 5 bases and J 5 bases; bases outside gene matches: 9. The germline V gene encodes CDR1 MDHEN and CDR2 SYDVKM. The CDR3 sequence is 15 residues long. CDR3 coding DNA: TGTGCCAGCAGTCCCTGGACTAGGATAGACAATGAGCAGTTCTTC. This sequence encodes CASSPWTRIDNEQFF.

V is TRBV5-4 and J is TRBJ2-1; 12 bases are shared with TRBD2. In germline, CDR1 is SGHNT, CDR2 YYREEE (reference sequence). The CDR3 runs to 15 residues. V gave up 4 bases and J gave up 9 bases; unmatched junction bases: 8. The CDR3 coding sequence is TGTGCCAGCAGCAGTCTAGCGGGGGGGCCGGGTGAGCAGTTCTTC. This codes for CASSSLAGGPGEQFF.

The CDR3, as DNA: TGTGCCAGCAGCTTTAGCGGGGGGACCACCGGGGAGCTGTTTTTT. Translating it yields CASSFSGGTTGELFF. The chain has TRBV11-3 and TRBJ2-2, with TRBD2 matching over 10 bases. The germline CDR1 and CDR2 sequences are SGHNT and YENEEA. This CDR3 has 15 residues. The ends lost 3 bases at V and 4 bases at J; junction bases unmatched: 2. Using reference TRBV11-3 and TRBJ2-2 for the parts outside the CDR3, the full variable domain is EAGVVQSPRYKIIEKKQPVAFWCNPISGHNTLYWYLQNLGQGPELLIRYENEEAVDDSQLPKDRFSAERLKGVDSTLKIQPAELGDSAVYLCASSFSGGTTGELFFGEGSRLTVL.

This clone was counted once. This chain links TRBV19 with TRBJ1-3; 8 positions agree with TRBD1. Germline trimming cut 6 bases from V and 0 bases from J; bases unmatched to any gene: 7. This CDR3 has 16 amino acids. Germline assignment: CDR1 LNHDA and CDR2 SQIVND (reference sequence). The CDR3 region has the DNA TGTGCCAGTAGGGCCGGACAGGGAAACTCTGGAAACACCATATATTTT. Translation: CASRAGQGNSGNTIYF. Full variable domain (remainder filled in from reference TRBV19 and TRBJ1-3): DGGITQSPKYLFRKEGQNVTLSCEQNLNHDAMYWYRQDPGQGLRLIYYSQIVNDFQKGDIAEGYSVSREKKESFPLTVTSAQKNPTAFYLCASRAGQGNSGNTIYFGEGSWLTVV.

Remarks on this clone: Other DNA sequences in this specimen translate into the identical CDR3. Written as DNA, the CDR3 is TGTGCCAGCAGTTACTCTAGGACAGGGGACACTGAAGCTTTCTTT. This gives the protein CASSYSRTGDTEAFF. The chain carries TRBV6-5 and TRBJ1-1; 9 bases agree with TRBD1. V was pared by 0 bases and J by 3 bases, with 2 bases of the junction left unmatched. Per germline, CDR1 MNHEY and CDR2 SVGAGI. The CDR3 is made up of 15 amino acids.

This chain connects TRBV6-5 to TRBJ1-2; TRBD1 aligns across 10 bases. The CDR3 extends over 16 amino acids. CDR1 and CDR2 (germline): MNHEY, SVGAGI. The J segment lost 2 bases and the V segment lost 3 bases, leaving 6 bases of the junction unmatched. The CDR3 bases are TGTGCCAGCAGTTATTCGGACAGGGGGGCCAACTATGGCTACACCTTC. Encoded protein: CASSYSDRGANYGYTF.

V gene TRBV25-1 combines with J gene TRBJ2-7; D is perhaps TRBD1 (5 bases). V was trimmed by 5 bases and J by 3 bases, leaving 11 bases between them. This CDR3 contains 13 residues. The germline V gene has CDR1 MGHDK and CDR2 SYGVNS. Here the CDR3 reads CASSFQGSYEQYF. The CDR3 DNA is TGTGCCAGCAGTTTCCAGGGAAGCTACGAGCAGTACTTC.

The rearrangement links TRBV9 to TRBJ2-3, with 14 bases matching TRBD2. The germline V gene has CDR1 SGDLS and CDR2 YYNGEE. This CDR3 comprises 18 residues. After removal of 5 bases from V and 1 base from J, the junction contained 9 bases not matched to a gene. The CDR3 region is CASRKGTSGGLGTDTQYF. DNA of the CDR3: TGTGCCAGCAGGAAGGGGACTAGCGGGGGTCTGGGCACAGATACGCAGTATTTT. Using reference TRBV9 and TRBJ2-3 for the parts outside the CDR3, the full variable domain is DSGVTQTPKHLITATGQRVTLRCSPRSGDLSVYWYQQSLDQGLQFLIQYYNGEERAKGNILERFSAQQFPDLHSELNLSSLELGDSALYFCASRKGTSGGLGTDTQYFGPGTRLTVL.

V gene TRBV15 combines with J gene TRBJ1-4; weak D call: TRBD1 (6 bases). CDR1 LNHNV and CDR2 YYDKDF come from the germline V gene (reference sequence). The CDR3 runs 15 residues. V dropped 1 base and J dropped 7 bases, with 13 bases sitting between them. CDR3 region: CATSRGAGDAEKLFF. CDR3 in DNA: TGTGCCACCAGCAGAGGGGCAGGGGACGCTGAAAAACTGTTTTTT.

The V call is TRBV11-3, the J call TRBJ2-1; 9 nucleotides match TRBD2. Germline V gene sequence: CDR1 SGHNT, CDR2 YENEEA. The J segment lost 1 base and the V segment lost 4 bases, leaving 14 bases of the junction unmatched. The CDR3 contains 19 residues. The chain's CDR3 is CASSSGPSGGSASYNEQFF. DNA for the CDR3: TGTGCCAGCAGCTCGGGACCCAGCGGGGGGTCTGCGTCCTACAATGAGCAGTTCTTC.